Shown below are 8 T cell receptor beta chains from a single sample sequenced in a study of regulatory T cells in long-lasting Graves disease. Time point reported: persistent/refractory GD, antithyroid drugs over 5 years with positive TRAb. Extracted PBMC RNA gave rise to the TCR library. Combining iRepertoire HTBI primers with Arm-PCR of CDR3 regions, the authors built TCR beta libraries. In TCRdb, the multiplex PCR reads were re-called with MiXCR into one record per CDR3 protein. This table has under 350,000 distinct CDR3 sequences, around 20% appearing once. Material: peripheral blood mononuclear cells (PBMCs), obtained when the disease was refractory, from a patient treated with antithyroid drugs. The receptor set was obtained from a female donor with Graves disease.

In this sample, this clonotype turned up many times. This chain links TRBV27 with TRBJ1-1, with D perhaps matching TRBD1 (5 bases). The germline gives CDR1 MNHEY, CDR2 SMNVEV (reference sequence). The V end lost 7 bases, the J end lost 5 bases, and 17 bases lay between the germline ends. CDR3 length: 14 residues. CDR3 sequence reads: CASMRGGSGTEAFF. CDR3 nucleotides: TGTGCCAGCATGAGGGGAGGTTCTGGAACTGAAGCTTTCTTT.

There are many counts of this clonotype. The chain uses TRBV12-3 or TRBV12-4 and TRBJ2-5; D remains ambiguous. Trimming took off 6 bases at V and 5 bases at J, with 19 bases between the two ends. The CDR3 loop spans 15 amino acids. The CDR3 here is CASSPSTNREETQYF. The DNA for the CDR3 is TGTGCCAGCAGCCCCTCGACAAACCGAGAGGAGACCCAGTACTTC.

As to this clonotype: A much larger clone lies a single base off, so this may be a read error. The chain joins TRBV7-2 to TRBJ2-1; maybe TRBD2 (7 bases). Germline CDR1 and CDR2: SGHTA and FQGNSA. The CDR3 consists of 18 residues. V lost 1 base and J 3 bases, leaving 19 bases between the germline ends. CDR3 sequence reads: CASSLVSGGGGIYNEQFF. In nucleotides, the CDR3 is TGTGCCAGCAGCTTAGTGAGTGGCGGGGGCGGTATCTACAATGAGCAGTTCTTC.

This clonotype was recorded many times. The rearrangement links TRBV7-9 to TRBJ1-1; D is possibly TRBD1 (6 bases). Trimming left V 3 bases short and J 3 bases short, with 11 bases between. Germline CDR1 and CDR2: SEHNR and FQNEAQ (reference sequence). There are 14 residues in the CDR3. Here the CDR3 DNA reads TGTGCCAGCAGCTTGGGGGCCGAAGACACTGAAGCTTTCTTT. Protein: CASSLGAEDTEAFF.

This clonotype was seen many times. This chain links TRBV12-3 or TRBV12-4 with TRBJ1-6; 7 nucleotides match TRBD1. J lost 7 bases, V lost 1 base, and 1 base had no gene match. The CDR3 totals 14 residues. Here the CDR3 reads CASSLVQGNSPLHF. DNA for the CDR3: TGTGCCAGCAGTTTAGTACAGGGGAATTCACCCCTCCACTTT.

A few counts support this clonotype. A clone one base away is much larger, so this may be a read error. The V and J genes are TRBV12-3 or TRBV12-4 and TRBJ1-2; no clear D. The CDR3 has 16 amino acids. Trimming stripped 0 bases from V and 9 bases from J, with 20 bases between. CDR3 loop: CASSLAGIRAARSYTF. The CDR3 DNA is TGTGCCAGCAGTTTAGCGGGTATTCGGGCCGCAAGGAGCTACACCTTC.

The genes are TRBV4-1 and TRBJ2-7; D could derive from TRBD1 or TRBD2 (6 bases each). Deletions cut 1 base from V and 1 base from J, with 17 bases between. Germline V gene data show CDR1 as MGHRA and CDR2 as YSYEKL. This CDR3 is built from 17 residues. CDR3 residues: CASSQAASQGRSYEQYF. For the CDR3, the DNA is TGCGCCAGCAGCCAAGCGGCGTCCCAGGGGAGGTCCTACGAGCAGTACTTC.

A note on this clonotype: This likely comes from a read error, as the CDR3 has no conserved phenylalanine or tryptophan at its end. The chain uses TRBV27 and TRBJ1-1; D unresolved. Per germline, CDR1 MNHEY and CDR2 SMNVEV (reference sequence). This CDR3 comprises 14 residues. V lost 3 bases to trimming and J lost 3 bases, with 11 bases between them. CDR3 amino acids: CASSFIGGDTEAFS. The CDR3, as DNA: TGTGCCAGCAGTTTCATCGGCGGGGACACTGAAGCTTTCTCT.